This TCR beta chain was identified in a study of technical replicates of blood from a handful of donors (dated by TCRdb to the late 2010s). As concerns this clone: Its antigen has not been determined. No base-level quality is on record; no much larger clone is a single base apart.

Library preparation employed the immunoSEQ multiplex PCR assay. What TCRdb holds here is the immuneACCESS table cut down to in-frame rearrangements. Part of the clones is not present; checked against another copy, under half of the missing clones reflect an unresolved V gene, and the others are unexplained. The sample has about 56,000 clones on record, about 94% of them singletons. The ten largest clones capture 3.5% to 4.5% of the sample. The cysteine opens and the phenylalanine closes a CDR3 of 20 amino acids. Only the CDR3 DNA stays, 60 bases, in frame from base 1. The germline V gene provides CDR1 LGHNA and CDR2 YNFKEQ. From V the trimming removes 0 bases and from J it removes 3 bases, while the gene matches leave 15 bases of the junction unaccounted for.

The receptor chain draws on TRBV4-2 and TRBJ1-3; 9 central nucleotides agree with TRBD1. Sequencing was performed on PBMCs. This sequence originates from a human donor in good health. Some clones in this sample may be carry-over from other donors' samples. The CDR3 protein sequence reads: CASSQDRYRCGQGCGNTIYF. The DNA sequence follows: TGTGCCAGCAGCCAAGATAGGTATAGATGCGGACAGGGGTGTGGAAACACCATATATTTT.